The 20 T cell receptor beta chains presented below share a single source sample, sequenced in a study of chemoradiotherapy in HPV16-positive cancers. Here immunoSEQ multiplex PCR was the method, and the copy in TCRdb shows in-frame clones only, minus some. There are 16,000 or so clones in the sample; over 70% occur only once, and more than 9.5% lies in the top ten. Sample collection was performed from a patient who underwent chemoradiotherapy. All receptors come from a human donor with HPV-associated anogenital cancer.

V usage is TRBV7-9 and J usage is TRBJ1-3, with D possibly being TRBD1 (5 bases). This CDR3 comprises 15 residues. V lost 1 base to trimming and J lost 2 bases, with 9 bases between them. From germline, CDR1 is SEHNR and CDR2 FQNEAQ (reference sequence). The CDR3 DNA sequence: TGTGCCAGCAGCTTAGTCTCGGGGGCTGGAAACACCATATATTTT. Its protein product is CASSLVSGAGNTIYF.

The rearrangement joins TRBV9 to TRBJ1-2, with D perhaps matching TRBD1 (5 bases). Per the germline V gene, CDR1 is SGDLS and CDR2 is YYNGEE. Trimming pared 2 bases from V and 8 bases from J, leaving 13 bases between. The CDR3 runs 13 residues. CDR3 sequence (DNA): TGTGCCAGCAGCGTTGTTCAGGGTTTCGGCTACACCTTC. Protein product: CASSVVQGFGYTF.

The rearrangement uses TRBV5-1 and TRBJ2-7; D gene uncertain. CDR3 length: 14 residues. Germline CDR1 and CDR2: SGHRS and YFSETQ. Trimming stripped 5 bases from V and 0 bases from J, with 12 bases between. The DNA of the CDR3 is TGCGCCAGCAGGACACGGTCCAGCTCCTACGAGCAGTACTTC. It specifies CASRTRSSSYEQYF.

The chain employs TRBV7-6 and TRBJ2-1, with D possibly being TRBD2 (5 bases). V was pared by 1 base and J by 8 bases, with 9 bases between. The CDR3 has 13 residues. Germline CDR1 SGHVS, CDR2 FNYEAQ. Written as DNA, the CDR3 is TGTGCCAGCAGCTTAGGTCAAGCGGATGAGCAGTTCTTC. As protein: CASSLGQADEQFF.

The J gene is TRBJ1-2, the V gene TRBV5-1; tentative D call: TRBD1 (6 bases). The V gene's germline CDR1 is SGHRS and CDR2 YFSETQ. Trimming shortened V by 4 bases and J by 8 bases, and 12 bases separated the two germline ends. The CDR3 has 12 residues. CDR3 in DNA: TGCGCCAGCAGCCCCGCAGGGGACGGCTACACCTTC. This gives the protein CASSPAGDGYTF.

In DNA form, the CDR3 reads TGTGCCAGCAGTTACTCATGGGACAGCAATCAGCCCCAGCATTTT. It is translated as CASSYSWDSNQPQHF. The gene calls are TRBV6-5 and TRBJ1-5; D possibly corresponds to TRBD1 (5 bases). The V gene lost 0 bases and the J gene lost 1 base, with 7 bases spanning the gap. From germline, CDR1 is MNHEY and CDR2 SVGAGI. The CDR3 spans 15 residues.

This sequence joins TRBV28 and TRBJ2-3; D might be TRBD2 (6 bases). CDR1 MDHEN and CDR2 SYDVKM come from the germline V gene. This CDR3 comprises 14 residues. The V gene lost 8 bases and the J gene lost 6 bases, with 18 bases spanning the gap. CDR3 sequence (DNA): TGTGCCAGCCTTCCTCCGGAGGGCGGGGATACGCAGTATTTT. Translation gives CASLPPEGGDTQYF. The complete variable domain, with remaining parts taken from reference TRBV28 and TRBJ2-3, reads DVKVTQSSRYLVKRTGEKVFLECVQDMDHENMFWYRQDPGLGLRLIYFSYDVKMKEKGDIPEGYSVSREKKERFSLILESASTNQTSMYLCASLPPEGGDTQYFGPGTRLTVL.

The chain links TRBV6-5 to TRBJ1-1, with D unclear. V lost 2 bases and J lost 8, with 12 bases in between. This CDR3 has 13 amino acids. Germline-derived CDR1 and CDR2 are MNHEY and SVGAGI. CDR3 in amino acids: CASSYVEGDEAFF. CDR3 bases: TGTGCCAGCAGTTACGTCGAGGGTGACGAAGCTTTCTTT.

In this sample, this clone turned up once. This chain joins TRBV7-2 and TRBJ1-1; D gene unclear. This CDR3 is built from 14 residues. Between the trimmed V and J ends, which lost 1 base and 1 base, there was a span of 7 bases. CDR1 and CDR2 from the germline V gene are SGHTA and FQGNSA. The CDR3 DNA sequence: TGTGCCAGCAGCTTAGGGGCTTCGAACACTGAAGCTTTCTTT. This translates into CASSLGASNTEAFF.

As regards this clone: The sample has other DNA sequences that encode this CDR3 too. The chain links TRBV4-2 to TRBJ1-1, with unresolved D. Between the trimmed V and J ends, which lost 0 bases and 4 bases, there was a span of 6 bases. Germline V gene data show CDR1 as LGHNA and CDR2 as YNFKEQ. This CDR3 comprises 13 residues. The CDR3 spells CASSQEGRTEAFF. In nucleotides, the CDR3 is TGTGCCAGCAGCCAAGAGGGTCGCACTGAAGCTTTCTTT.

In its sample, this clone was seen once. The J gene is TRBJ1-5, the V gene TRBV18, with D perhaps matching TRBD1 (5 bases). The V and J ends lost 2 bases and 1 base respectively, with 9 bases between them. The germline gives CDR1 KGHSH, CDR2 LQKENI. The CDR3 length is 15 residues. The CDR3 coding sequence is TGTGCCAGCTCACCATTCGGGGCGAGCAATCAGCCCCAGCATTTT. This codes for CASSPFGASNQPQHF.

This chain links TRBV6-6 with TRBJ1-5, with TRBD1 as a possible D gene (5 bases). CDR1 is MNHNY and CDR2 is SVGAGI in the germline V gene (reference sequence). There are 13 residues in the CDR3. V lost 5 bases, J lost 3 bases, and 8 bases lay in between. The CDR3 sequence: CASSRQSNQPQHF. The CDR3 nucleotides are TGTGCCAGCAGTCGACAGTCCAATCAGCCCCAGCATTTT.

The chain recombines TRBV7-2 with TRBJ1-3, with 7 bases identical to TRBD1. The CDR3 loop spans 13 amino acids. J gave up 7 bases and V 4 bases, and 4 bases lay outside the gene matches. Looked up from germline, CDR1 is SGHTA and CDR2 is FQGNSA. The CDR3 DNA reads TGTGCCAGCAGCTACCAGGGGGAGAACACCATATATTTT. Protein product: CASSYQGENTIYF.

The chain employs TRBV5-1 and TRBJ1-5, with D perhaps TRBD1 (5 bases). The ends were cut back, 1 base at V and 1 base at J, with 9 bases in the middle. The CDR3 length is 15 residues. Germline lookup yields CDR1 SGHRS and CDR2 YFSETQ. The CDR3: CASSLLGASNQPQHF. The DNA for the CDR3 is TGCGCCAGCAGCTTGCTTGGGGCGAGCAATCAGCCCCAGCATTTT.

The chain couples TRBV6-6 to TRBJ2-2; D gene uncertain. The CDR3 is made up of 14 amino acids. V lost 11 bases, J lost 5 bases, and 18 bases lay in between. The germline V gene encodes CDR1 MNHNY and CDR2 SVGAGI (reference sequence). The CDR3 sequence is CARPFVPSTGELFF. As DNA, the CDR3 is TGTGCCCGTCCCTTTGTCCCTTCGACCGGGGAGCTGTTTTTT.

The chain links TRBV19 to TRBJ1-2; no clear D gene. Germline V gene data show CDR1 as LNHDA and CDR2 as SQIVND (reference sequence). The V end lost 3 bases, the J end lost 1 base, and 9 bases lay between the germline ends. The CDR3 sequence is 14 residues long. The DNA of the CDR3 is TGTGCCAGTAGTATCCGGGCGCTTAACTATGGCTACACCTTC. Protein sequence: CASSIRALNYGYTF.

This clone was recorded once. The chain recombines TRBV2 with TRBJ1-1, with D tentatively TRBD1 (5 bases). The V gene lost 3 bases and the J gene lost 5 bases, with 13 bases spanning the gap. Germline CDR1 and CDR2: SNHLY and FYNNEI. This CDR3 has 14 residues. CDR3 region: CASSDQQGLTEAFF. The CDR3 nucleotides are TGTGCCAGCAGTGATCAGCAGGGATTGACTGAAGCTTTCTTT.

This chain links TRBV30 with TRBJ1-6; a possible D gene is TRBD1 (6 bases). Germline assignment: CDR1 GTSNPN and CDR2 SVGIG (reference sequence). The CDR3 totals 15 residues. The germline V and J ends were trimmed by 3 bases and 7 bases, with 16 bases remaining between them. CDR3 sequence (DNA): TGTGCCTGGAGGTGGTCGGGGGGCTCCAATTCACCCCTCCACTTT. As protein: CAWRWSGGSNSPLHF.

This clone appeared once. The V gene is TRBV5-1, the J gene TRBJ2-7; 12 nucleotides align to TRBD1. Losses at the gene ends were 3 bases for V and 6 bases for J; bases not matched to a gene: 10. CDR1 and CDR2 (germline): SGHRS, YFSETQ. The CDR3 sequence is 16 residues long. CDR3 amino acids: CASSSEWGQGAVEQYF. Written as DNA, the CDR3 is TGCGCCAGCAGCTCGGAGTGGGGACAGGGGGCAGTCGAGCAGTACTTC.

This chain uses TRBV19 with TRBJ2-3, with D perhaps TRBD2 (6 bases). CDR1 and CDR2 (germline): LNHDA, SQIVND (reference sequence). Trimming removed 4 bases at V and 6 bases at J, with 11 bases between. This CDR3 comprises 13 residues. CDR3 in amino acids: CASSTRTSDTQYF. The DNA for the CDR3 is TGTGCCAGTAGTACCCGAACTAGCGATACGCAGTATTTT.